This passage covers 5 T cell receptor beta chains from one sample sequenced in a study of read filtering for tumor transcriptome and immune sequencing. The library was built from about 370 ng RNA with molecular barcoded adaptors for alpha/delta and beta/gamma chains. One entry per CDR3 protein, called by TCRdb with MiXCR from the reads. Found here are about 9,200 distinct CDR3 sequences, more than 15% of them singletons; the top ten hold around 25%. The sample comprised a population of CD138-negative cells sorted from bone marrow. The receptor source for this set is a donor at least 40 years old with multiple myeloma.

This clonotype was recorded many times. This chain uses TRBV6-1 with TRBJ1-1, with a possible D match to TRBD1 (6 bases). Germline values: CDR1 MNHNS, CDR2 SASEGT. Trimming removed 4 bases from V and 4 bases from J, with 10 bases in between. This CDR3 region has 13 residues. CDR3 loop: CASSATGPTEAFF. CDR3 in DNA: TGTGCCAGCAGTGCAACAGGGCCCACTGAAGCTTTCTTT.

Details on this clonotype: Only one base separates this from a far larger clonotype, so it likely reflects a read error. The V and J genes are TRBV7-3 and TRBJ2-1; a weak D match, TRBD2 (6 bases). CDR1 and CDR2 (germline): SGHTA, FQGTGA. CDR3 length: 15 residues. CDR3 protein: CASGPGGTLHNAQFF. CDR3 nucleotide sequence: TGTGCCAGCGGCCCCGGAGGGACCTTGCACAATGCGCAGTTCTTC.

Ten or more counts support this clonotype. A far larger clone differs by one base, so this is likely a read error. In nucleotides, the CDR3 is TGTGCCAGCAGTCATAGTGGGGCCGATGAGCAGTTCTTC. Its protein product is CASSHSGADEQFF. The V call is TRBV6-6, the J call TRBJ2-1; D is possibly TRBD1 (5 bases). Trimming took 5 bases from V and 8 from J, leaving 13 bases between them. In germline, CDR1 is MNHNY, CDR2 SVGAGI (reference sequence). The CDR3 is made up of 13 amino acids.

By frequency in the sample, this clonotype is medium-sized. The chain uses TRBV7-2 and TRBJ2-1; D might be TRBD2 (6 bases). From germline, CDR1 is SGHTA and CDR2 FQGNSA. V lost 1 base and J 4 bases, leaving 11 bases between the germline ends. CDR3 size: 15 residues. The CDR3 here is CASSLEAGQYNEQFF. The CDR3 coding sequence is TGTGCCAGCAGCTTAGAAGCGGGTCAGTACAATGAGCAGTTCTTC.

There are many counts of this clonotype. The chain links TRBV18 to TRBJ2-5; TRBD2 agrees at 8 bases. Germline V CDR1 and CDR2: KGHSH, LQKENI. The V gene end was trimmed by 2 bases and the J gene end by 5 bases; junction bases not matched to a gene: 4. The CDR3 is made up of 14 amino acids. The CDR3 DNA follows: TGTGCCAGCTCACCAGGACTAGCCGCGGAGACCCAGTACTTC. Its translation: CASSPGLAAETQYF.